This T cell receptor beta chain was obtained from a study of cytomegalovirus exposure and HLA in healthy donors. The CDR3 consists of 15 residues. Deletions cut 5 bases from V and 4 bases from J, with 17 bases between. Germline V lookup: CDR1 SGHAT, CDR2 FQNNGV. PCR used 60 Vbeta primers and 13 Jbeta primers. Profiled with immunoSEQ multiplex PCR; TCRdb holds only in-frame clones, not every one. In all, the sample yields roughly 220,000 clones. The receptor comes from a girl aged 2 to 9 in good health and CMV-seropositive. Sequencing used PBMCs. The chain employs TRBV11-2 and TRBJ1-2; weak D call: TRBD1 (6 bases). CDR3 loop: CASSVVGARIYGYTF. In nucleotides, the CDR3 is TGTGCCAGCAGCGTCGTGGGGGCGCGAATCTATGGCTACACCTTC.